The 3 T cell receptor beta chains in this list originate from one sample, sequenced in a study of blood T cells in healthy people across ages. Together with a sample-barcoded 5' primer, a J-beta primer mix was included in a second PCR lasting roughly 6 to 12 cycles. MiXCR was run by TCRdb on the 5' RACE reads, yielding one entry per CDR3 protein. The sample records some 1,500,000 distinct CDR3 sequences, 35% to 45% being singletons. Sample: blood. The receptors were sampled from a woman aged 18-29 years in good health.

Regarding this clonotype: Compared with germline, one end of the junction differs, possibly owing to a read error. The genes are TRBV19 and TRBJ2-7, with 7 bases lining up with TRBD2. CDR3 length: 15 amino acids. Germline CDR1 is LNHDA and CDR2 is SQIVND (reference sequence). CDR3 in DNA: TGTGCCAGTAGTCATGCAGCGGGGAGCTCCTACGAGCAGTGCTTC. Translating it yields CASSHAAGSSYEQCF.

The gene calls are TRBV20-1 and TRBJ1-4; D might be TRBD1 (5 bases). The CDR3 extends over 13 amino acids. Between the trimmed V and J ends, which lost 3 bases and 8 bases, there was a span of 13 bases. Germline CDR1 is DFQATT and CDR2 is SNEGSKA (reference sequence). The CDR3 DNA follows: TGCAGTGCTAGGGTAGGGGTTGGGGAAAAACTGTTTTTT. As protein: CSARVGVGEKLFF.

The sample holds a few counts of this clonotype. The chain employs TRBV7-9 and TRBJ1-6; maybe TRBD1 (6 bases). This CDR3 is built from 16 residues. V was trimmed by 5 bases and J by 7 bases, leaving 18 bases between them. Germline-derived CDR1 and CDR2 are SEHNR and FQNEAQ (reference sequence). CDR3 bases: TGTGCCAGCAGCCCCCAAACAGGGATAGGAAATTCACCCCTCCACTTT. It translates to CASSPQTGIGNSPLHF.